The clone carrying this TCR beta chain has ten or more counts. Its specificity is unknown. This sample includes further DNA sequences coding for the same CDR3. Original processing methods: A classifier for distant metastasis in papillary thyroid cancer was constructed using CDR3 differences observed across clinicopathological groups. TCRdb re-processed the PCR reads through MiXCR. Clone size and V and J calls follow TCRdb, not the original study. The table lists tens of thousands of clones, 25% to 30% of them singletons. Each patient came to thyroid surgery without any prior treatment (of any kind). This sample was included in a study of metastatic and nonmetastatic thyroid tumors. Overall study context: Repertoires were compared across blood and tumor or nodule tissue from malignant and benign thyroid patients.

Study-wide results and limits: Reportedly, malignant thyroid tumors had significantly higher TCR beta diversity than benign nodules, in blood and tumor.

This CDR3 region has 15 residues. The V and J ends lost 4 bases and 2 bases respectively, with 13 bases between them. Germline CDR1 is LGHDT and CDR2 is YNNKEL (reference sequence). The V gene is TRBV3-1, the J gene TRBJ2-3; TRBD1 or TRBD2 may be the D gene (6 bases each). The clonotype comes from a male donor with papillary thyroid cancer or a benign thyroid nodule (not recorded which). Some clones in this sample may be carry-over from other donors' samples. The sequencing input was blood. In DNA, the CDR3 is TGTGCCAGCAGCCTAAGATCGGGGGCCACAGATACGCAGTATTTT. Amino acid sequence: CASSLRSGATDTQYF.